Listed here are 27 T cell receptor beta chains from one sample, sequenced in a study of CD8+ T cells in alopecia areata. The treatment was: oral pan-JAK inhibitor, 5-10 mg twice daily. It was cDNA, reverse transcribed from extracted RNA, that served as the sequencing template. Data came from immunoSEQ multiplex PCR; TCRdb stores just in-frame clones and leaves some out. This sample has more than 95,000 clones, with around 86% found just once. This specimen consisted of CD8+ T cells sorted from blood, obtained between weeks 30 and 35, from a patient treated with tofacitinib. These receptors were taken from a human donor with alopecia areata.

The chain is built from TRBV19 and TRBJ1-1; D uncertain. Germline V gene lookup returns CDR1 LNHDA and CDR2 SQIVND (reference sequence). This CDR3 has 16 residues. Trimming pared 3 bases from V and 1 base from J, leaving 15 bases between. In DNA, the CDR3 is TGTGCCAGTAGTATGTCGAAGTTGTTGCGGAACACTGAAGCTTTCTTT. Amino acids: CASSMSKLLRNTEAFF.

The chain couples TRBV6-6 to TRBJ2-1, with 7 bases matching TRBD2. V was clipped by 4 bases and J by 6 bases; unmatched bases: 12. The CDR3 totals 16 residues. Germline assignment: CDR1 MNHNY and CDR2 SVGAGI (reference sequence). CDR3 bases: TGTGCCAGCAGTTTAAACCTAGCGGAATGGGGCAATGAGCAGTTCTTC. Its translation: CASSLNLAEWGNEQFF.

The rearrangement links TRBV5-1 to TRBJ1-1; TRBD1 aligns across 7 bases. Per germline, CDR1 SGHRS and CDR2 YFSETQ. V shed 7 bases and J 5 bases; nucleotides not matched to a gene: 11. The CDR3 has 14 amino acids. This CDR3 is CASEPGTAGTEAFF. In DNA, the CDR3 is TGCGCCAGCGAACCCGGGACAGCCGGTACTGAAGCTTTCTTT. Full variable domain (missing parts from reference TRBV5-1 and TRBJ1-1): KAGVTQTPRYLIKTRGQQVTLSCSPISGHRSVSWYQQTPGQGLQFLFEYFSETQRNKGNFPGRFSGRQFSNSRSEMNVSTLELGDSALYLCASEPGTAGTEAFFGQGTRLTVV.

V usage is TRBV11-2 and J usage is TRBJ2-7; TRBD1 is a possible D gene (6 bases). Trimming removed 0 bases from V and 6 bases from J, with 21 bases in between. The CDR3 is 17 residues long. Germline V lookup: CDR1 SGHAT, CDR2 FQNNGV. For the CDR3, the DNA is TGTGCCAGCAGCTTAGATCAATGGGCAGGGGTTATAGGCGAGCAGTACTTC. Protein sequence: CASSLDQWAGVIGEQYF.

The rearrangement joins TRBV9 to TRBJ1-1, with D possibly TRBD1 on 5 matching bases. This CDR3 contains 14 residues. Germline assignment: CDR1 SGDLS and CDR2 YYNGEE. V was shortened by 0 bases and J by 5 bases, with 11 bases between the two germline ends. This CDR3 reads CASSVEGDSTEAFF. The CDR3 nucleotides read TGTGCCAGCAGCGTAGAAGGGGATAGTACTGAAGCTTTCTTT.

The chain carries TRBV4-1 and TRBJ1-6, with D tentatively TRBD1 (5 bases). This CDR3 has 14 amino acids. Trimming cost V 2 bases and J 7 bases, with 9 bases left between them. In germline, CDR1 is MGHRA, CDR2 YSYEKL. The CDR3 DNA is TGCGCCAGCAGCCAACGGGGCTCAAATTCACCCCTCCACTTT. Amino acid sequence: CASSQRGSNSPLHF.

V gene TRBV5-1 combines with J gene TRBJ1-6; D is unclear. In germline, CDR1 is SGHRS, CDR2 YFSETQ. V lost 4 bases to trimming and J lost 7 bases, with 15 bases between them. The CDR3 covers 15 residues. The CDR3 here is CASSRWGNLNSPLHF. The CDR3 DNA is TGCGCCAGCAGCCGATGGGGTAACCTGAATTCACCCCTCCACTTT.

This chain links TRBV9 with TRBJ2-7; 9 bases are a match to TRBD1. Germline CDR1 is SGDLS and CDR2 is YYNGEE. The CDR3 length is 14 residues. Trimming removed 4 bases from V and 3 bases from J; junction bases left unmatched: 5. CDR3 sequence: CASSIDRGSYEQYF. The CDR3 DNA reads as TGTGCCAGCAGCATCGACAGGGGGAGCTACGAGCAGTACTTC. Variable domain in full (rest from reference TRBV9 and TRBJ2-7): DSGVTQTPKHLITATGQRVTLRCSPRSGDLSVYWYQQSLDQGLQFLIQYYNGEERAKGNILERFSAQQFPDLHSELNLSSLELGDSALYFCASSIDRGSYEQYFGPGTRLTVT.

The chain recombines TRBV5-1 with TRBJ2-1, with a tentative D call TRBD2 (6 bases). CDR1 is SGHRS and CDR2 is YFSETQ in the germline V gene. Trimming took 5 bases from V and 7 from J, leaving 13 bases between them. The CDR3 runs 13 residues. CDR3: CASRASGDNEQFF. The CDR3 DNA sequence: TGCGCCAGCAGGGCCTCGGGAGATAATGAGCAGTTCTTC.

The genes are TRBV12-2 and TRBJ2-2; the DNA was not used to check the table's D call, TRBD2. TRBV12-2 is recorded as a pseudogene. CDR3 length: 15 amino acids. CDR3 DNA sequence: TGTGCAAGTCCGAGGAAAACGGGGAGTACCGGGGAGCTGTTTTTT. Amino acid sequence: CASPRKTGSTGELFF.

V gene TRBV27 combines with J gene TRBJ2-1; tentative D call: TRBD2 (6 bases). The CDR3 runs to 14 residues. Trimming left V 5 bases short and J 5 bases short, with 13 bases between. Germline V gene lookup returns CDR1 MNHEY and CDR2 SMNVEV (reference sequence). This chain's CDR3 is CASSVIAVDNEQFF. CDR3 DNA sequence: TGTGCCAGCAGTGTAATAGCGGTTGACAATGAGCAGTTCTTC.

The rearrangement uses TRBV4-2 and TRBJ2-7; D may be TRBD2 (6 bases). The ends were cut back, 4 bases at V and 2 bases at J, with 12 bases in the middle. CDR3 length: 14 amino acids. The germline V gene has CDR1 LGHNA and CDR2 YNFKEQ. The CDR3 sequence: CASSPRSSAYEQYF. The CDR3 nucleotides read TGTGCCAGCAGCCCCCGGTCTAGCGCCTACGAGCAGTACTTC.

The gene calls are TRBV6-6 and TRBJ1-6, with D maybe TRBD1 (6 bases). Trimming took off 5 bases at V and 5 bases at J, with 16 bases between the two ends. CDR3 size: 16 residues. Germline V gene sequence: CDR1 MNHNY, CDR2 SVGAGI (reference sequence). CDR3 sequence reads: CASSAGAAGDNSPLHF. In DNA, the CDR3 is TGTGCCAGCAGTGCCGGTGCTGCAGGGGATAATTCACCCCTCCACTTT.

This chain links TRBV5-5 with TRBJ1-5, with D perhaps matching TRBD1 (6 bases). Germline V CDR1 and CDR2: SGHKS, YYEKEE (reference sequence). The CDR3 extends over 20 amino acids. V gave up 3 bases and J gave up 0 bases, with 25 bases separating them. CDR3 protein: CASSSSAGRGGPDSNQPQHF. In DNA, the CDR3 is TGTGCCAGCAGCTCCTCGGCCGGTCGGGGGGGGCCGGATAGCAATCAGCCCCAGCATTTT. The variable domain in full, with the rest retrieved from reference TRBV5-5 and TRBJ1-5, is DAGVTQSPTHLIKTRGQQVTLRCSPISGHKSVSWYQQVLGQGPQFIFQYYEKEERGRGNFPDRFSARQFPNYSSELNVNALLLGDSALYLCASSSSAGRGGPDSNQPQHFGDGTRLSIL.

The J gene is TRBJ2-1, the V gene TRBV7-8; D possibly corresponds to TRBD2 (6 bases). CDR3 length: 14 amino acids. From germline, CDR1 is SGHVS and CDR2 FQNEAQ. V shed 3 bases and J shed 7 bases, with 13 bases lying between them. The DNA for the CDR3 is TGTGCCAGCAGCTTCCAGGGAGGTATGAATGAGCAGTTCTTC. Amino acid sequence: CASSFQGGMNEQFF.

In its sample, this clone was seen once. CDR3 amino acids: CASSPPTGGEVNEQFF. CDR3 sequence (DNA): TGCGCCAGCAGCCCCCCCACCGGGGGCGAAGTAAATGAGCAGTTCTTC. The chain employs TRBV5-1 and TRBJ2-1; either TRBD1 or TRBD2 may supply D (6 bases each). In germline, CDR1 is SGHRS, CDR2 YFSETQ. This CDR3 spans 16 amino acids. V was trimmed by 4 bases and J by 7 bases, leaving 21 bases between them.

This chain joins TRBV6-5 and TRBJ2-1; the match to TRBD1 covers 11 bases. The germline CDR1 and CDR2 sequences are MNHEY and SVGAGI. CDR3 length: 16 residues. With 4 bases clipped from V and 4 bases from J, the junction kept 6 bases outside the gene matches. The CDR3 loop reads CASSSTGTGGYNEQFF. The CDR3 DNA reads TGTGCCAGCAGTTCCACTGGGACAGGGGGGTACAATGAGCAGTTCTTC.

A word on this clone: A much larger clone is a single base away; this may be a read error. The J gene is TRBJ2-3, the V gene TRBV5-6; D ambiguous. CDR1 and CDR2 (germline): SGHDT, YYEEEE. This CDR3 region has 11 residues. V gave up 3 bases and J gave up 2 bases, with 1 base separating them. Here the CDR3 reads CASSSTDTQYF. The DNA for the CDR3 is TGTGCCAGCAGCTCCACAGATACGCAGTATTTT.

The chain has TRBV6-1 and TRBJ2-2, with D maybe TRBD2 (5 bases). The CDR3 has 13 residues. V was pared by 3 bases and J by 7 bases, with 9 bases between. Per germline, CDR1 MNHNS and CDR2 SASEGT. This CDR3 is CASSDYGNGELFF. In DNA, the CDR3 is TGTGCCAGCAGTGATTACGGGAACGGGGAGCTGTTTTTT.

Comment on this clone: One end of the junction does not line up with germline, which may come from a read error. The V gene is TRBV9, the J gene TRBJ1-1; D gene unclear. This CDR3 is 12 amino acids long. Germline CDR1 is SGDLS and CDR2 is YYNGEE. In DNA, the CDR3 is TGTGCCAGCAGCGTAGGTGGTCCTCCGACGATCTTT. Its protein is CASSVGGPPTIF.

In DNA form, the CDR3 reads TGTGCCAGCAGTTTGGATCGGCAGTTGGTGTTTTTT. This encodes CASSLDRQLVFF. This sequence joins TRBV27 and TRBJ2-2, with D uncertain. The CDR3 has 12 amino acids. Germline CDR1 reads MNHEY; CDR2 reads SMNVEV (reference sequence). Trimming removed 3 bases at V and 15 bases at J, with 14 bases between.

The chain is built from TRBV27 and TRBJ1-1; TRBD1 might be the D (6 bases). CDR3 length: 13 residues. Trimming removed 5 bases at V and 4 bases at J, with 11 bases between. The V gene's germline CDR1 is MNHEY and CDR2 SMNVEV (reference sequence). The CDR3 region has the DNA TGTGCCAGCAGTGTGGGGGCCCTCACTGAAGCTTTCTTT. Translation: CASSVGALTEAFF.

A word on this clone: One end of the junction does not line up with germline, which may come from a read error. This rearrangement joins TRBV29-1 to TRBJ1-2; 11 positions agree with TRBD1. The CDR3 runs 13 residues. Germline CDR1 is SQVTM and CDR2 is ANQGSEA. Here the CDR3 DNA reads TGCAGCGCTGGACAGGGGGCGAACTGTGGCTACACCTTC. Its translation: CSAGQGANCGYTF.

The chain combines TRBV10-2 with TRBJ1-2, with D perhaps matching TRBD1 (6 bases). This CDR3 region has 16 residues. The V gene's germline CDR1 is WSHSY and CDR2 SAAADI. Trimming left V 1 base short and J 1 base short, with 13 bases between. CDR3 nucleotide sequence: TGCGCCAGCAGTGAGTTCCGCAGGGGAAGTAACTATGGCTACACCTTC. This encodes CASSEFRRGSNYGYTF.

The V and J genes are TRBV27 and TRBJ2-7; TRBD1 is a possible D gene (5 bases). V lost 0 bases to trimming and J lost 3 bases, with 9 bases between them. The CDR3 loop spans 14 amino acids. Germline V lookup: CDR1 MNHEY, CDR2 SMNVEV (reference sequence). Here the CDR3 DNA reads TGTGCCAGCAGTTTATCGGCAGGGATCTACGAGCAGTACTTC. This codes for CASSLSAGIYEQYF.

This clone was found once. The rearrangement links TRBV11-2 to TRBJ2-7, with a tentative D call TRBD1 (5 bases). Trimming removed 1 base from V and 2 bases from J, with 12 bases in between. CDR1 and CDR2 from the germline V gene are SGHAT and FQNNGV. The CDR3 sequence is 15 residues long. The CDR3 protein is CASSLGPGPTYEQYF. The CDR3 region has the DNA TGTGCCAGCAGCTTAGGGCCAGGGCCTACCTACGAGCAGTACTTC. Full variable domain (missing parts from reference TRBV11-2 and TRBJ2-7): EAGVAQSPRYKIIEKRQSVAFWCNPISGHATLYWYQQILGQGPKLLIQFQNNGVVDDSQLPKDRFSAERLKGVDSTLKIQPAKLEDSAVYLCASSLGPGPTYEQYFGPGTRLTVT.

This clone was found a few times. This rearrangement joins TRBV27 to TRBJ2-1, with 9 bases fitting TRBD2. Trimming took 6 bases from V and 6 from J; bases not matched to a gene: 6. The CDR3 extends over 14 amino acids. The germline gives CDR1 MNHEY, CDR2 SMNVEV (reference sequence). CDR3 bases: TGTGCCAGCAGCTTAGCGGGAGTGGGCAATGAGCAGTTCTTC. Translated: CASSLAGVGNEQFF.